This T cell receptor (beta chain) originates from a study of T cells in Graves' hyperthyroidism and ophthalmopathy. The wider study: The initial diagnosis was the point when peripheral blood was collected, ahead of any treatment.

The germline V gene encodes CDR1 LGHNA and CDR2 YNFKEQ. V dropped 2 bases and J dropped 2; count of bases not matched to a gene: 17. The CDR3 sequence is 19 residues long. Note on this clonotype: Its antigen is not identified.

It was uncontrolled infection, other autoimmune disease, pregnancy or lactation that excluded patients. Based on clinical symptoms, serum thyroxine and TRAb, thyroid ultrasound and orbital computed tomography, diagnoses were reached. General study points: Most thyroid clonotypes expanded above 0.001 appeared in blood too.

Regions amplified from RNA transcripts were the TCR beta CDR3 regions. When the TCR CDR3 underwent first-round RT-PCR, the HTBI primer set was used. TCRdb itself ran the multiplex PCR reads through MiXCR, one entry per CDR3 protein. The sample records approximately 630,000 distinct CDR3 sequences, 15% to 20% being singletons. The clonotype comes from a woman aged 25 to 39 with Graves' hyperthyroidism. Sequencing was carried out using blood. The rearrangement links TRBV4-2 to TRBJ2-7, with 8 bases fitting TRBD2. The CDR3 protein is CASSQSAGVASQAPYEQYF. CDR3 DNA: TGTGCCAGCAGCCAATCAGCGGGAGTAGCCTCCCAGGCCCCCTACGAGCAGTACTTC.